Listed here are 4 T cell receptor beta chains from one sample, sequenced in a study of OX40 agonist ivuxolimab in advanced cancers. The repertoire was sequenced with immunoSEQ multiplex PCR; TCRdb's copy has only in-frame clones and lacks some. The repertoire consists of around 100,000 clones, with over 75% occurring once and the leading ten covering around 0.16%. The starting material was CD4+ or CD8+ T cells sorted from blood, obtained in a trial of the OX40 agonist ivuxolimab. Receptors were obtained from an adult with an advanced solid tumor such as melanoma, head and neck, liver or kidney cancer.

The DNA for the CDR3 is TGTGCCAGCAGCCCCCTACGGGGGAGGGGAGATACGCAGTATTTT. Translated: CASSPLRGRGDTQYF. The chain is built from TRBV7-3 and TRBJ2-3; 7 nucleotides line up with TRBD2. The CDR3 loop spans 15 amino acids. Per germline, CDR1 SGHTA and CDR2 FQGTGA. V lost 5 bases to trimming and J lost 5 bases; unmatched junction nucleotides: 10.

V usage is TRBV5-1 and J usage is TRBJ1-5; 7 bases align to TRBD1. Per germline, CDR1 SGHRS and CDR2 YFSETQ. V trimming: 4 bases; J trimming: 1 base; junction bases outside the gene matches: 2. CDR3 size: 14 residues. CDR3 DNA: TGCGCCAGCAGCCCGACAGGGAGCAATCAGCCCCAGCATTTT. Translated: CASSPTGSNQPQHF.

The chain recombines TRBV6-5 with TRBJ2-7; no reliable D call. CDR1 and CDR2 from the germline V gene are MNHEY and SVGAGI. This CDR3 region has 13 residues. The V end was cut by 2 bases, the J end by 2 bases, with 7 bases between. The CDR3 protein is CASSYGPAYEQYF. CDR3 in DNA: TGTGCCAGCAGTTACGGGCCCGCCTACGAGCAGTACTTC.

The chain has TRBV18 and TRBJ1-1; 8 nucleotides line up with TRBD1. Looked up from germline, CDR1 is KGHSH and CDR2 is LQKENI. The CDR3 is 16 residues long. Trimming took 5 bases from V and 0 from J; bases not matched to a gene: 8. CDR3 in amino acids: CASSTPGGGLNTEAFF. The CDR3 nucleotides read TGTGCCAGCTCAACCCCAGGGGGCGGCTTGAACACTGAAGCTTTCTTT. The whole variable domain, remainder taken from reference TRBV18 and TRBJ1-1, is NAGVMQNPRHLVRRRGQEARLRCSPMKGHSHVYWYRQLPEEGLKFMVYLQKENIIDESGMPKERFSAEFPKEGPSILRIQQVVRGDSAAYFCASSTPGGGLNTEAFFGQGTRLTVV.